The 7 T cell receptor beta chains in this list originate from one sample, sequenced in a study of CD4 T cells in relation to SARS-CoV-2 and coronaviruses. The protocol was immunoSEQ multiplex PCR, while the TCRdb copy is restricted to in-frame clones and leaves out a portion. The repertoire has about 36,000 clones, more than 60% of them found once; the top ten carry less than 3.5%. No antigens are known for them. Sequencing was carried out using memory CD4+ T cells from PBMCs, cultured in vitro. These receptors were collected from an adult with COVID-19.

This clone appeared a single time. CDR3 DNA sequence: TGTGCCAGCAGTTCCAAAGGAGCCCCCAATGGCTACACCTTC. Translating it yields CASSSKGAPNGYTF. V usage is TRBV27 and J usage is TRBJ1-2; D gene ambiguous. Per germline, CDR1 MNHEY and CDR2 SMNVEV (reference sequence). Trimming cost V 4 bases and J 6 bases, with 15 bases left between them. There are 14 residues in the CDR3.

The chain couples TRBV5-1 to TRBJ2-2, with D possibly matching TRBD1 (5 bases). The ends were cut back, 0 bases at V and 0 bases at J, with 12 bases in the middle. Germline values: CDR1 SGHRS, CDR2 YFSETQ. The CDR3 sequence is 17 residues long. The CDR3 spells CASSLVLTGANTGELFF. Here the CDR3 DNA reads TGCGCCAGCAGCTTGGTTCTAACAGGAGCGAACACCGGGGAGCTGTTTTTT. The full variable domain, in which reference TRBV5-1 and TRBJ2-2 provide the parts outside the CDR3, is KAGVTQTPRYLIKTRGQQVTLSCSPISGHRSVSWYQQTPGQGLQFLFEYFSETQRNKGNFPGRFSGRQFSNSRSEMNVSTLELGDSALYLCASSLVLTGANTGELFFGEGSRLTVL.

Only a few counts were recorded for this clone. This sequence joins TRBV3-1 (or the pseudogene TRBV3-2) and TRBJ1-3; 7 bases line up with TRBD1. This CDR3 contains 14 residues. V lost 4 bases and J lost 2; bases outside the gene matches: 2. Germline lookup yields CDR1 LGHDT and CDR2 YNNKEL (reference sequence). The CDR3 reads CASSLRGPGNTIYF. CDR3 nucleotide sequence: TGTGCCAGCAGCCTAAGGGGGCCTGGAAACACCATATATTTT.

A note on this clone: The germline gene is not matched at one end of the junction; a read error may be the cause. The rearrangement joins TRBV19 to TRBJ2-7, with 7 bases fitting TRBD2. Germline V lookup: CDR1 LNHDA, CDR2 SQIVND (reference sequence). There are 15 residues in the CDR3. CDR3 loop: CASSPGLDPSYGQYF. The CDR3 region has the DNA TGTGCCAGTAGCCCAGGACTAGATCCTTCTTACGGGCAGTACTTC. Full variable domain (remainder filled in from reference TRBV19 and TRBJ2-7): DGGITQSPKYLFRKEGQNVTLSCEQNLNHDAMYWYRQDPGQGLRLIYYSQIVNDFQKGDIAEGYSVSREKKESFPLTVTSAQKNPTAFYLCASSPGLDPSYGQYFGPGTRLTVT.

The chain links TRBV7-9 to TRBJ2-5, with TRBD2 matching 9 bases. Germline loops: CDR1 SEHNR, CDR2 FQNEAQ (reference sequence). V was pared by 5 bases and J by 3 bases, with 4 bases of the junction left unmatched. The CDR3 extends over 14 amino acids. The CDR3 spells CASSQGLAKETQYF. CDR3 nucleotide sequence: TGTGCCAGCAGCCAAGGACTAGCGAAAGAGACCCAGTACTTC.

Worth noting for this clone: The sample contains more than one DNA sequence encoding this CDR3. The chain links TRBV18 to TRBJ2-2; possibly TRBD2 for D (6 bases). Germline CDR1 reads KGHSH; CDR2 reads LQKENI. Deletions cut 1 base from V and 0 bases from J, with 6 bases between. CDR3 size: 15 residues. The CDR3 bases are TGTGCCAGCTCACCACGGGGGGCGAACACCGGGGAGCTGTTTTTT. Its protein product is CASSPRGANTGELFF.

The chain employs TRBV9 and TRBJ2-3, with D unresolved. The CDR3 extends over 15 amino acids. Germline CDR1 SGDLS, CDR2 YYNGEE. V was clipped by 0 bases and J by 0 bases, with 8 bases between them. CDR3 DNA sequence: TGTGCCAGCAGCGTAGTAGGACGGAGCACAGATACGCAGTATTTT. Residues: CASSVVGRSTDTQYF.